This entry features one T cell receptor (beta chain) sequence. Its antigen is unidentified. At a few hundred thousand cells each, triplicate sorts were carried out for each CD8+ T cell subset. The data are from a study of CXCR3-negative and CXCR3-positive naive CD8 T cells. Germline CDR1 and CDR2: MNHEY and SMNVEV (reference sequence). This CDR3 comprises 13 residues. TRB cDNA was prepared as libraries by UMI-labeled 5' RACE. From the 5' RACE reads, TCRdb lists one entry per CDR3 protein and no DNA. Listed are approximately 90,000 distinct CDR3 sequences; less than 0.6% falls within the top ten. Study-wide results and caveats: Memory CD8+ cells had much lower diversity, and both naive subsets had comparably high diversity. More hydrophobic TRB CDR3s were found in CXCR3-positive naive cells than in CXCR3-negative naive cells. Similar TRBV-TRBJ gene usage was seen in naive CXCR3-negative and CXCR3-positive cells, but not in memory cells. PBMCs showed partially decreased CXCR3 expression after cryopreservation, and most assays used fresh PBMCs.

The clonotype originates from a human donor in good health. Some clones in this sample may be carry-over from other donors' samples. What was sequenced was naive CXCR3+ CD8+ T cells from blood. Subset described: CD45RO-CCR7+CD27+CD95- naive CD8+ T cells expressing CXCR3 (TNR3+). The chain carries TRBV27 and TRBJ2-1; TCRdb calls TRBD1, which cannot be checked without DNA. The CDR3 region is CASSPDSGNEQFF.